The table lists the clone carrying this T cell receptor beta chain with many counts. Researchers attached unique molecular identifiers to individual cDNA molecules. TCRdb reanalysed the 5' RACE reads using MiXCR and keeps one entry per CDR3 protein. The sample yields 80,000 to 100,000 distinct CDR3 sequences, approximately 15% seen once. This entry comes from a study of early T cells in non-severe SARS-CoV-2 infection. Looked up from germline, CDR1 is SEHNR and CDR2 is FQNEAQ (reference sequence). CDR3 length equals 13 residues. V shed 5 bases, J shed 4 bases, and the junction held 3 bases outside the gene matches.

V usage is TRBV7-9 and J usage is TRBJ2-3, with TRBD1 identical over 7 bases. This sequence was found in an adult who was a healthcare worker with PCR-confirmed SARS-CoV-2 infection or an uninfected control (not recorded which). Sequencing was done on a sample of whole blood. The CDR3 nucleotides read TGTGCCAGCAGCCACAGGGGCCCAGATACGCAGTATTTT. It is translated as CASSHRGPDTQYF.